This T cell receptor (beta chain) was identified during a study of tumour-infiltrating T cells in Burkitt lymphoma. Study-wide context: Overall and progression-free survival were predicted by productive clonality.

Profiling relied on immunoSEQ multiplex PCR, and the TCRdb table lists in-frame clones only, not all of them. The sample lists under 5,500 clones; about 88% were seen once. Trimming stripped 2 bases from V and 3 bases from J, with 5 bases between. Germline V gene lookup returns CDR1 MNHEY and CDR2 SVGAGI. This CDR3 region has 12 residues. The receptor was derived from a human donor with diffuse large B-cell lymphoma. Some clones in this sample may be carry-over from other donors' samples. This chain uses TRBV6-5 with TRBJ2-7; D is unclear. Sample: tumor tissue. The CDR3 loop reads CASSYDGYEQYF. The CDR3 DNA reads as TGTGCCAGCAGTTACGACGGCTACGAGCAGTACTTC.